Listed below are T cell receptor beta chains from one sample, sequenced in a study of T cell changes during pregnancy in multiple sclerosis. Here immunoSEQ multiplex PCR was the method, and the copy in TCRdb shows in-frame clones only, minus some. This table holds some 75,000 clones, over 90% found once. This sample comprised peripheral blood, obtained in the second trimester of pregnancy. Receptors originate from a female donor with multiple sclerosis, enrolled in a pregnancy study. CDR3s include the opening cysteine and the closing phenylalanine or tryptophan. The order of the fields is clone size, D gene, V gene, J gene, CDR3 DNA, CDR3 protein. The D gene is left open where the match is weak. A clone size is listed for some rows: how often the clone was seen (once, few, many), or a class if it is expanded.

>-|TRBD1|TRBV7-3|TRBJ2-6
TGTGCCAGCAGCGACAGGGGGACTGGGGCCAACGTCCTGACTTTC
CASSDRGTGANVLTF
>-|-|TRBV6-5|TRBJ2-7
TGTGCCAGCAGTTATGAAGCAGGGATCCACGAGCAGTACTTC
CASSYEAGIHEQYF
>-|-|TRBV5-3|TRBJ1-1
TGTGCCAGAAGCCCGCGGTCCCTTCCTTATACGGCAGCTTTCTTT
CARSPRSLPYTAAFF
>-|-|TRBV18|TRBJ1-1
TGTGCCAGCTCACCACAGGCCAGGGCGAACACTGAAGCTTTCTTT
CASSPQARANTEAFF
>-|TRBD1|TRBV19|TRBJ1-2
TGTGCCAGTAATGACAGGGGCCATATGGGCTACACCTTC
CASNDRGHMGYTF
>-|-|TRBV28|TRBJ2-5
TGTGCCAGCGGCTCCAAAGAGACCCAGTACTTC
CASGSKETQYF
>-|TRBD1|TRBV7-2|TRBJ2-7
TGTGCCAGCAGCAAAGGACAGGCCTACGAGCAGTACTTC
CASSKGQAYEQYF
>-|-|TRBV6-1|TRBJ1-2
TGTGCCAGCAGGGCAGACTATGGCTACACCTTC
CASRADYGYTF
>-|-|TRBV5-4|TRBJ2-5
TGTGCCAGCAGCTTGGCTCTCTCAGGAAGTCGGGGACTTGCGGAGACCCAGTACTTC
CASSLALSGSRGLAETQYF
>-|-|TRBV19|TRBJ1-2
TGTGCCAGTAGTGGTAACCTACAGCGGCCGAACTATGGCTACACCTTC
CASSGNLQRPNYGYTF
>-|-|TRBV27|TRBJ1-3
TGTGCCAGCAGTTTACAGGGTGCTGGAAACACCATATATTTT
CASSLQGAGNTIYF
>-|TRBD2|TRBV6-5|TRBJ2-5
TGTGCCAGCAGTCCGGGGGGAGAGACCCAGTACTTC
CASSPGGETQYF
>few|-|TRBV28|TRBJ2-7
TGTGCCAGCAGCCACTACGAGCAGTACTTC
CASSHYEQYF
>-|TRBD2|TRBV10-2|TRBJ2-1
TGCGCCAGCAGTGACACTAGCGGGAGCACCTCCTACAATGAGCAGTTCTTC
CASSDTSGSTSYNEQFF
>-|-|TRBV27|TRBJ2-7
TGTGCCAGCAGTTTTATAGGGGACGAGCAGTACTTC
CASSFIGDEQYF
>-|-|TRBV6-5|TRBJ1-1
TGTGCCAGCAGTTACGATAGGAGCCTCCCGAACACTGAAGCTTTCTTT
CASSYDRSLPNTEAFF
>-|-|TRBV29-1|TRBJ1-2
TGCAGCGGTGGGGGGGGCCTCGTGGGTGGCTACACCTTC
CSGGGGLVGGYTF
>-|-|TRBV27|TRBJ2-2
TGTGCCAGCAGTACGACTTTCACCGGGGAGCTGTTTTTT
CASSTTFTGELFF
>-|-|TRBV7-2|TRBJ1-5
TGTGCCAGCAGCTTATGGAGCGATCAGCCCCAGCATTTT
CASSLWSDQPQHF
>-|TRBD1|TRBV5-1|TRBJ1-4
TGCGCCAGCAGCTTGGTAGGGGGCGGTGAAAAACTGTTTTTT
CASSLVGGGEKLFF
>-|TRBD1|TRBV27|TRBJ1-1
TGTGCCAGCAGTACGCGCCGGACAGGTAAAAGGGGCACTGAAGCTTTCTTT
CASSTRRTGKRGTEAFF
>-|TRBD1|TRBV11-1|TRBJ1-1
TGTGCCAGCAGCAGACCGGGACAGGGGTTCGCTTTCTTT
CASSRPGQGFAFF
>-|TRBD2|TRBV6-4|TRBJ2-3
TGTGCCAGCAGTGACGGGAGCGGGAGCTCAGATACGCAGTATTTT
CASSDGSGSSDTQYF